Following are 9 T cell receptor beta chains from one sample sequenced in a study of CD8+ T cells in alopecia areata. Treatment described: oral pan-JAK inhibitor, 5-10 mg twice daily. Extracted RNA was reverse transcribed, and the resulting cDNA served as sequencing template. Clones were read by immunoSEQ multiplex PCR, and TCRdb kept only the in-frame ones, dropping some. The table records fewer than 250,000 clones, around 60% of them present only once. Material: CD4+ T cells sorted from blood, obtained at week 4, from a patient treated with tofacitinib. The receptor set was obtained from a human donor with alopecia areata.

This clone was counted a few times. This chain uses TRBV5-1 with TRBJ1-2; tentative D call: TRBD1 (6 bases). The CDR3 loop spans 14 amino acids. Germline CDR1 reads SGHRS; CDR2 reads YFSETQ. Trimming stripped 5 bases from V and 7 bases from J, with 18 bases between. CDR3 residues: CASRLTGLRGGYTF. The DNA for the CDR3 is TGCGCCAGCAGGTTGACAGGCCTTCGGGGTGGCTACACCTTC.

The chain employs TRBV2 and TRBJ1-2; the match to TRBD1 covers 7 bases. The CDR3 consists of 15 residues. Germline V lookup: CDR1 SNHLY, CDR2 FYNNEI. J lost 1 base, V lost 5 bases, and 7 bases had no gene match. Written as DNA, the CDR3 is TGTGCCAGCAGTCCTTCGGGACAGAGTAACTATGGCTACACCTTC. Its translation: CASSPSGQSNYGYTF.

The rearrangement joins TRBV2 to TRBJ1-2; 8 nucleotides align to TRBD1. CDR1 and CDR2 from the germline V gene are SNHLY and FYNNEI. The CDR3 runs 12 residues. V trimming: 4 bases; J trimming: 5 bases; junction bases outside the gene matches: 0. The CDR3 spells CASSGTGYGYTF. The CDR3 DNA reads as TGTGCCAGCAGTGGGACAGGGTATGGCTACACCTTC.

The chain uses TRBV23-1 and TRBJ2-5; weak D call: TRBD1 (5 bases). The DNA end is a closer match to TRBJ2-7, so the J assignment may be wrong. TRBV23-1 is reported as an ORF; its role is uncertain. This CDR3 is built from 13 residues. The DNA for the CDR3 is TGCGCCAGCAGTCAATGGACAATCTACGAGCAGTACTTC. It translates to CASSQWTIYEQYF.

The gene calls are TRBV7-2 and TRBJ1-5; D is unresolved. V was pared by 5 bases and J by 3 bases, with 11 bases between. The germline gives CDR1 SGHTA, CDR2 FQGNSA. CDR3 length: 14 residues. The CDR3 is CASSVRNPNQPQHF. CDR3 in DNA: TGTGCCAGCAGCGTCAGAAACCCCAATCAGCCCCAGCATTTT.

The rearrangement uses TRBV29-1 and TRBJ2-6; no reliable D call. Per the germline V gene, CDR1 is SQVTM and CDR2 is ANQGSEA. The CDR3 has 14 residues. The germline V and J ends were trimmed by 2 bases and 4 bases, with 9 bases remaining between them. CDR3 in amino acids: CSVENGLGANVLTF. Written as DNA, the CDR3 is TGCAGCGTTGAAAACGGGTTAGGGGCCAACGTCCTGACTTTC.

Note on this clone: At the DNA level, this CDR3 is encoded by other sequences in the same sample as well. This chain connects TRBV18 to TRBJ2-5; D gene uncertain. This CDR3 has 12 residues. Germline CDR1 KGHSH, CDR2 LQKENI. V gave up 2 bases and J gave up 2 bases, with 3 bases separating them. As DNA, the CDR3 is TGTGCCAGCTCACCAGGTCAAGAGACCCAGTACTTC. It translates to CASSPGQETQYF.

CDR3 bases: TGCAGCGTGGCAGAGGCTAGCGGGCTCTCCTACAATGAGCAGTTCTTC. Translation gives CSVAEASGLSYNEQFF. This chain joins TRBV29-1 and TRBJ2-1, with 8 nucleotides matching TRBD2. Germline lookup yields CDR1 SQVTM and CDR2 ANQGSEA. This CDR3 is built from 16 residues. V was pared by 6 bases and J by 0 bases, with 10 bases of the junction left unmatched.

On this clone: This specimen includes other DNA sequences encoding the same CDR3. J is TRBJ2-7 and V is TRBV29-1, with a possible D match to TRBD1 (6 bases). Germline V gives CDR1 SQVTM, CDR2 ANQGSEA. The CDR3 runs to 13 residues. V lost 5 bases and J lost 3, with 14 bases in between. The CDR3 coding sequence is TGCAGCGTTTTATCTGGGACATACTACGAGCAGTACTTC. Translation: CSVLSGTYYEQYF.